Here is one TCR beta chain with its context. This record comes from a study of cytomegalovirus exposure and HLA in healthy donors. Repertoires were generated with immunoSEQ multiplex PCR, while TCRdb's copy carries only in-frame clones and drops some. The sample yields roughly 230,000 clones, 90% seen once. This CDR3 has 14 amino acids. Between the trimmed V and J ends, which lost 0 bases and 5 bases, there was a span of 12 bases. Germline V gives CDR1 SGDLS, CDR2 YYNGEE. The chain recombines TRBV9 with TRBJ2-7; D is possibly TRBD1 (6 bases). The receptor was isolated from a woman aged 30 to 39 in good health and CMV-seronegative. The sample taken for sequencing was PBMCs. CDR3 in DNA: TGTGCCAGCAGCGTAGAGATTGGGGGCCACGAGCAGTACTTC. Its protein is CASSVEIGGHEQYF.